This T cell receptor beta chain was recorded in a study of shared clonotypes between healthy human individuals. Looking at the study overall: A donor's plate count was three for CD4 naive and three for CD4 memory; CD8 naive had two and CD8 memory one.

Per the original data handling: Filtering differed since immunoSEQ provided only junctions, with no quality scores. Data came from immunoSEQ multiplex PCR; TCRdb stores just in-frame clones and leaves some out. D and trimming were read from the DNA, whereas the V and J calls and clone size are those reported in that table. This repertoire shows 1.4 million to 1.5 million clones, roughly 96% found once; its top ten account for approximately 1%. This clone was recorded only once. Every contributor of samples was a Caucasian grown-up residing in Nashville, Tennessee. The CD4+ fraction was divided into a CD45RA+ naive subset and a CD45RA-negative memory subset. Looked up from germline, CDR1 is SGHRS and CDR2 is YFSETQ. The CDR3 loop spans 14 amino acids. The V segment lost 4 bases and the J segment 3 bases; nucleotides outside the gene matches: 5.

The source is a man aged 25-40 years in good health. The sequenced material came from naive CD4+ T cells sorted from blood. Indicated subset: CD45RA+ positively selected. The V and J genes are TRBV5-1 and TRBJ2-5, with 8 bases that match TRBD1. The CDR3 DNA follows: TGCGCCAGCAGCCAACCGGGACAGGAAGAGACCCAGTACTTC. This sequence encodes CASSQPGQEETQYF.